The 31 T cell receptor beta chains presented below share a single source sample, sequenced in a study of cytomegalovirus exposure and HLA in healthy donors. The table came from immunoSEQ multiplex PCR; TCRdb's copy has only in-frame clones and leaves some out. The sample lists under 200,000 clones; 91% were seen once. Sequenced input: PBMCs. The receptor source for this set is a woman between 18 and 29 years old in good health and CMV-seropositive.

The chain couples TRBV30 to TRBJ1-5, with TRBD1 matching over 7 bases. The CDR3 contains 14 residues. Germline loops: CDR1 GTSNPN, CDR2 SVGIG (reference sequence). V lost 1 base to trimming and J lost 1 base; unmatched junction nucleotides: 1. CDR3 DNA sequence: TGTGCCTGGAGTGGACAGGGAAGCAATCAGCCCCAGCATTTT. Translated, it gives CAWSGQGSNQPQHF.

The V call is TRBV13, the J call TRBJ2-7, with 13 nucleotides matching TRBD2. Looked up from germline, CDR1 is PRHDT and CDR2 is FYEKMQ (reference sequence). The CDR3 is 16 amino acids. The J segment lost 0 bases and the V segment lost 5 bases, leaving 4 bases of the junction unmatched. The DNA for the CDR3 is TGTGCCAGCAGCAGGGGACTAGCGGGGATCTCCTACGAGCAGTACTTC. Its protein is CASSRGLAGISYEQYF.

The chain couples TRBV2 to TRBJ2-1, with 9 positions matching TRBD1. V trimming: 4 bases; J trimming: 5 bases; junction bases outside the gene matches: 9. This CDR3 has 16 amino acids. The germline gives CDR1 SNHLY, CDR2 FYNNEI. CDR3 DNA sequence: TGTGCCAGCAGTGGGTGGGACAGGGAGGCAAACAATGAGCAGTTCTTC. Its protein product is CASSGWDREANNEQFF.

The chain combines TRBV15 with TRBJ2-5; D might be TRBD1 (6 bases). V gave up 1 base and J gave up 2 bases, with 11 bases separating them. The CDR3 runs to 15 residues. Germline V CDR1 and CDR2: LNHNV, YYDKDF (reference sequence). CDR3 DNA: TGTGCCACCAGCAGAGTAGGGGGTAGGCAAGAGACCCAGTACTTC. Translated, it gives CATSRVGGRQETQYF.

CDR3 sequence (DNA): TGTGCCAGCAGCTTACAAGACAGAGGTGACAATCAGCCCCAGCATTTT. Protein sequence: CASSLQDRGDNQPQHF. The V and J genes are TRBV5-6 and TRBJ1-5; perhaps TRBD1 as D (5 bases). Trimming shortened V by 2 bases and J by 3 bases, and 15 bases separated the two germline ends. There are 16 residues in the CDR3. CDR1 is SGHDT and CDR2 is YYEEEE in the germline V gene.

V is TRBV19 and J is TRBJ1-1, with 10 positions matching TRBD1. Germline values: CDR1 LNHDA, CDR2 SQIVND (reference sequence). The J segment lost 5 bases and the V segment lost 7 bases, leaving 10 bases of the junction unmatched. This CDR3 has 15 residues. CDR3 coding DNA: TGTGCCAGTAACAAACCCGGGACAGGGGTAACTGAAGCTTTCTTT. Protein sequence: CASNKPGTGVTEAFF.

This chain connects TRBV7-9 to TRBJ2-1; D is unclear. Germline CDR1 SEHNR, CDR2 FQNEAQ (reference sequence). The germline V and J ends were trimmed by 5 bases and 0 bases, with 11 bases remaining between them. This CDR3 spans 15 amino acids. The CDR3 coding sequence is TGTGCCAGCAGCCCGCCCGGGTCCTCCTACAATGAGCAGTTCTTC. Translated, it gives CASSPPGSSYNEQFF. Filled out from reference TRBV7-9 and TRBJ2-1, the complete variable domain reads DTGVSQNPRHKITKRGQNVTFRCDPISEHNRLYWYRQTLGQGPEFLTYFQNEAQLEKSRLLSDRFSAERPKGSFSTLEIQRTEQGDSAMYLCASSPPGSSYNEQFFGPGTRLTVL.

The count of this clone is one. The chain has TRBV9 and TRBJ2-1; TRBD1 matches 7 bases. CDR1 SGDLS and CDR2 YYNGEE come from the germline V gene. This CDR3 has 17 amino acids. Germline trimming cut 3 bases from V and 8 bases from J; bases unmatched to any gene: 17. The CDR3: CASSERPGTATDDEQFF. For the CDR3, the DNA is TGTGCCAGCAGCGAAAGACCCGGGACAGCAACCGACGATGAGCAGTTCTTC.

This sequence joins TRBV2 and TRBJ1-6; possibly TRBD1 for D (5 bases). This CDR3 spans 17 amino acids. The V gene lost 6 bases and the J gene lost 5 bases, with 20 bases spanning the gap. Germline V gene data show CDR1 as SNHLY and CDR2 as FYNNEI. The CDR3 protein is CASSLTEGFFDNSPLHF. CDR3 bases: TGTGCCAGCAGCCTAACGGAGGGGTTTTTTGATAATTCACCCCTCCACTTT.

The CDR3 loop is CASSQESRGDTQYF. The CDR3 bases are TGCGCCAGCAGCCAAGAGAGCAGGGGAGATACGCAGTATTTT. The chain has TRBV4-3 and TRBJ2-3, with TRBD1 as a possible D gene (6 bases). The CDR3 length is 14 residues. Trimming took 0 bases from V and 5 from J, leaving 9 bases between them. Germline V gives CDR1 LGHNA, CDR2 YSLEER.

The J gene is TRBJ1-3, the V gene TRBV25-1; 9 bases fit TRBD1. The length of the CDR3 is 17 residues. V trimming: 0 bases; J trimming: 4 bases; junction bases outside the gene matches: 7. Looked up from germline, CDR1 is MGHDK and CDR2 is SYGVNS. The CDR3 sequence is CASSEYFSGTGGNTIYF. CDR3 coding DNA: TGTGCCAGCAGTGAATATTTCTCCGGGACAGGGGGAAACACCATATATTTT.

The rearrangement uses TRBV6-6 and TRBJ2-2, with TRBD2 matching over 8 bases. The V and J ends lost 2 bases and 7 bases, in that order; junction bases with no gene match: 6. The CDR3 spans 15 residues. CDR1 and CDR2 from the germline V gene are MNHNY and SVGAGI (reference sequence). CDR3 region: CASSYAGGAGGELFF. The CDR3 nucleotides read TGTGCCAGCAGTTACGCCGGGGGGGCAGGCGGGGAGCTGTTTTTT.

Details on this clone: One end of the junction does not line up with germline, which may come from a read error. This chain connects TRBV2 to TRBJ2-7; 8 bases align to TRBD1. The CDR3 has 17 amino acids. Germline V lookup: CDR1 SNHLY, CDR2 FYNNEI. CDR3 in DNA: TGTGCCAGCACTGTCCCTCTGGGACAGGTTCGGCCGTCGGACCACCACTTC. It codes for CASTVPLGQVRPSDHHF.

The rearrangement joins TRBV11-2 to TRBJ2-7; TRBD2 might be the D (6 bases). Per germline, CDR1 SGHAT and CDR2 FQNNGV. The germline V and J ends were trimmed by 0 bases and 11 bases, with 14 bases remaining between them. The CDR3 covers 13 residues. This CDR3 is CASSLETIRGKYF. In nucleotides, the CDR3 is TGTGCCAGCAGCTTAGAAACCATTCGGGGGAAGTACTTC. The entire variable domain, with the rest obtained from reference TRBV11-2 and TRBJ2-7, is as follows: EAGVAQSPRYKIIEKRQSVAFWCNPISGHATLYWYQQILGQGPKLLIQFQNNGVVDDSQLPKDRFSAERLKGVDSTLKIQPAKLEDSAVYLCASSLETIRGKYFGPGTRLTVT.

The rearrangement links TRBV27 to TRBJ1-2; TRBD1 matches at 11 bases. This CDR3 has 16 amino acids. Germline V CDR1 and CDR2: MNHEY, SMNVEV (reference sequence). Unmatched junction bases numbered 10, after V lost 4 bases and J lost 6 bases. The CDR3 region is CASSSPAGQGVNGYTF. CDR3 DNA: TGTGCCAGCAGTTCCCCGGCGGGACAGGGGGTGAATGGCTACACCTTC.

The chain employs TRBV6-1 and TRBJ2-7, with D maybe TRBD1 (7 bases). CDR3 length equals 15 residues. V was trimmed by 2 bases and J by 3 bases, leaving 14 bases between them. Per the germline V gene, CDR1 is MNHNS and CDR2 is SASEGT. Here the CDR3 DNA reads TGTGCCAGCAGTGAATGGCAGGGGGGTGTCTACGAGCAGTACTTC. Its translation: CASSEWQGGVYEQYF.

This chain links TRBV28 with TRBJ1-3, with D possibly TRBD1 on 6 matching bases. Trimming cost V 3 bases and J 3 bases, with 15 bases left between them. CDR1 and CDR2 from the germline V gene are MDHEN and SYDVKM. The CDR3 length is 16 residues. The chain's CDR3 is CASSFSGRGYGNTIYF. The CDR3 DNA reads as TGTGCCAGCAGTTTTTCGGGCAGGGGTTATGGAAACACCATATATTTT.

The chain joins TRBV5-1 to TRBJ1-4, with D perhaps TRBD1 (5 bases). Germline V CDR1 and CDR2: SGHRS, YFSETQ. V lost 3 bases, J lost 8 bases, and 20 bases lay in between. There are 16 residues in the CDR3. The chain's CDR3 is CASSWGGRQSHEKLFF. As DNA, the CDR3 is TGCGCCAGCAGCTGGGGCGGGAGACAGTCCCACGAAAAACTGTTTTTT.

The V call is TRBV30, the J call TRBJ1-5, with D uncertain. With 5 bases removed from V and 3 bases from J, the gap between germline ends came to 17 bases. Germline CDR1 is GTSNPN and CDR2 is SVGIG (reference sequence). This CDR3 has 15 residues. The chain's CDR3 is CAWAERGASNQPQHF. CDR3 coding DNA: TGTGCCTGGGCCGAGCGGGGTGCCTCCAATCAGCCCCAGCATTTT. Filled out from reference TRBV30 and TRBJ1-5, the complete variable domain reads SQTIHQWPATLVQPVGSPLSLECTVEGTSNPNLYWYRQAAGRGLQLLFYSVGIGQISSEVPQNLSASRPQDRQFILSSKKLLLSDSGFYLCAWAERGASNQPQHFGDGTRLSIL.

The CDR3 protein is CASSQGLAGVEQYF. DNA of the CDR3: TGTGCCAGCAGCCAAGGACTAGCGGGAGTTGAGCAGTACTTC. The chain couples TRBV4-2 to TRBJ2-7, with 12 bases fitting TRBD2. The CDR3 is made up of 14 amino acids. Trimming removed 1 base from V and 7 bases from J; junction bases left unmatched: 2. Germline values: CDR1 LGHNA, CDR2 YNFKEQ.

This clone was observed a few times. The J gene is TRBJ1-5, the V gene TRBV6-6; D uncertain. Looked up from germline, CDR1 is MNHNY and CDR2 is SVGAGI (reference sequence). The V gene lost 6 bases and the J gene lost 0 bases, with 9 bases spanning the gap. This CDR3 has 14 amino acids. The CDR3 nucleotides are TGTGCCAGCAGCTCCCCGGGTAGCAATCAGCCCCAGCATTTT. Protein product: CASSSPGSNQPQHF.

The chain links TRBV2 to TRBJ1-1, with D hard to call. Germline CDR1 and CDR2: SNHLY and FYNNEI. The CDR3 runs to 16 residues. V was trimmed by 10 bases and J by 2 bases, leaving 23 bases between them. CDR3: CATTAISGSGNTEAFF. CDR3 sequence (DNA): TGTGCCACCACAGCCATCTCCGGATCAGGTAACACTGAAGCTTTCTTT.

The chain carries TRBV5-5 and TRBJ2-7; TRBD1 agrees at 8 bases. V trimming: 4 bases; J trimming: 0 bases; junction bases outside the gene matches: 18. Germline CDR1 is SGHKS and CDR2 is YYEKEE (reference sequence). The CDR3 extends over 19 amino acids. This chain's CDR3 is CASSPRTGISPSSSYEQYF. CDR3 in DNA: TGTGCCAGCAGCCCCCGGACAGGGATCTCCCCTTCCAGCTCCTACGAGCAGTACTTC.

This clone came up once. CDR3 region: CASSSPSVETQYF. The CDR3 DNA reads as TGTGCCAGCAGCTCGCCCTCGGTAGAGACCCAGTACTTC. The gene calls are TRBV7-6 and TRBJ2-5; no clear D gene. The CDR3 extends over 13 amino acids. The V end was cut by 4 bases, the J end by 4 bases, with 10 bases between. The germline V gene has CDR1 SGHVS and CDR2 FNYEAQ. Using reference TRBV7-6 and TRBJ2-5 for the parts outside the CDR3, the full variable domain is GAGVSQSPRYKVTKRGQDVALRCDPISGHVSLYWYRQALGQGPEFLTYFNYEAQQDKSGLPNDRFSAERPEGSISTLTIQRTEQRDSAMYRCASSSPSVETQYFGPGTRLLVL.

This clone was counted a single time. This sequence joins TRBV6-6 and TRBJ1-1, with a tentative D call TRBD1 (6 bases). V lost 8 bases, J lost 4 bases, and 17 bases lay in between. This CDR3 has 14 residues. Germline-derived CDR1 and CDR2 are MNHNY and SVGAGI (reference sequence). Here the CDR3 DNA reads TGTGCCAGCCTAACCGGGACACCTACCACTGAAGCTTTCTTT. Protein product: CASLTGTPTTEAFF.

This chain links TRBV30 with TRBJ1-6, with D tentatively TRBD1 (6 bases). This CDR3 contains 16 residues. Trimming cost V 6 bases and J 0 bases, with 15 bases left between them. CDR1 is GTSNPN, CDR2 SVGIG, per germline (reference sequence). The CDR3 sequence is CACSRGPSSYNSPLHF. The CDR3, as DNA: TGTGCCTGCTCCAGGGGTCCCAGCTCCTATAATTCACCCCTCCACTTT.

CDR3 region: CASSLYSGQGANVLTF. The DNA for the CDR3 is TGCGCCAGCAGCTTGTATTCAGGGCAAGGGGCCAACGTCCTGACTTTC. The V call is TRBV5-1, the J call TRBJ2-6, with D possibly matching TRBD1 (5 bases). Trimming removed 1 base at V and 4 bases at J, with 12 bases between. Germline V gene data show CDR1 as SGHRS and CDR2 as YFSETQ. The CDR3 is 16 amino acids.

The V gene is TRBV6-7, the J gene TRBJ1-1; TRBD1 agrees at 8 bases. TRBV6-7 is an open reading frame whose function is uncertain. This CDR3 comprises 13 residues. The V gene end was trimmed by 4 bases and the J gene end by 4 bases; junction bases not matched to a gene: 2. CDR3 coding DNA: TGTGCCAGCAGTTTAGACAGGGGCACTGAAGCTTTCTTT. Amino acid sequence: CASSLDRGTEAFF.

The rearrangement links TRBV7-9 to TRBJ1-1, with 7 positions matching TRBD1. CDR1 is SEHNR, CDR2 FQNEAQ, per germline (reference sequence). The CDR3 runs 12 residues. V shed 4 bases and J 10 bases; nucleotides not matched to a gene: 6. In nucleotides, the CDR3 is TGTGCCAGCAGCTCGACAGGGTTGGGAGCTTTCTTT. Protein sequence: CASSSTGLGAFF.

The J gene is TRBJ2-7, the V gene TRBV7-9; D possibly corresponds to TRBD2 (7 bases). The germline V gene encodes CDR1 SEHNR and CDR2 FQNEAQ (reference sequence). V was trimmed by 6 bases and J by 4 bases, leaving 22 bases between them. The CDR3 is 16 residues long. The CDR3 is CASRGEARGGFYEQYF. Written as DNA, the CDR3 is TGTGCCAGCAGGGGGGAGGCCAGGGGAGGGTTTTACGAGCAGTACTTC. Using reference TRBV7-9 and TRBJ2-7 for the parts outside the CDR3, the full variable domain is DTGVSQNPRHKITKRGQNVTFRCDPISEHNRLYWYRQTLGQGPEFLTYFQNEAQLEKSRLLSDRFSAERPKGSFSTLEIQRTEQGDSAMYLCASRGEARGGFYEQYFGPGTRLTVT.

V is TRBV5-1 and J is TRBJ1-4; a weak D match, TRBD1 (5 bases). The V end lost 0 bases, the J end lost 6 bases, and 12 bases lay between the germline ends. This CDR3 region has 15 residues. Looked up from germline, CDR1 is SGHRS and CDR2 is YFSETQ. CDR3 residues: CASSLAFREDEKLFF. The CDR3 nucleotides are TGCGCCAGCAGCTTGGCTTTCAGGGAGGATGAAAAACTGTTTTTT.